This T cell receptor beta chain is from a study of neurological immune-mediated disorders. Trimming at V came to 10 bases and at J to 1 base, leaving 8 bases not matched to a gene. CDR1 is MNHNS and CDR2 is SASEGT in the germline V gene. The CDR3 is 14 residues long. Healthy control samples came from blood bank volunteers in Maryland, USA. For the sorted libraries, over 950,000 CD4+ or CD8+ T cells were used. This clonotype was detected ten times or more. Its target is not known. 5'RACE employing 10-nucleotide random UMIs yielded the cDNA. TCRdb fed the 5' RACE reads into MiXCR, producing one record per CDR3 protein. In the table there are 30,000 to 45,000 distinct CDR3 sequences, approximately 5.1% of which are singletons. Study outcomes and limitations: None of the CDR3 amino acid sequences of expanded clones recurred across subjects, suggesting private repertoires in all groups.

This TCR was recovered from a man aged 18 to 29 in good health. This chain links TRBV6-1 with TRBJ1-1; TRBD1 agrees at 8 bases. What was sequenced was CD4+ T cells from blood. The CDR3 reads CATTYRGKNTEAFF. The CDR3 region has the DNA TGTGCCACTACCTACAGGGGGAAGAACACTGAAGCTTTCTTT.